The 13 T cell receptor beta chains reported below all come from one sample, sequenced in a study of T-cell memory formation after mild COVID-19. TCRdb ran MiXCR on the 5' RACE reads and lists one entry per CDR3 protein. The table records under 200,000 distinct CDR3 sequences, around a tenth of them present only once. Sequenced sample: PBMCs or a T cell subset sorted from them (not recorded which). All receptors derive from a man younger than 35 who had mild COVID-19 (a few samples of this study predate the infection). Cell type and time point are not known.

This clonotype was counted at least ten times. The chain recombines TRBV20-1 with TRBJ2-5; 9 nucleotides match TRBD1. Germline CDR1 DFQATT, CDR2 SNEGSKA (reference sequence). This CDR3 region has 11 residues. Here the CDR3 reads CSIGTGETQYF. The CDR3 nucleotides are TGCAGCATTGGGACAGGGGAGACCCAGTACTTC.

The J gene is TRBJ2-5, the V gene TRBV4-2, with 10 bases fitting TRBD2. Germline V gene data show CDR1 as LGHNA and CDR2 as YNFKEQ. The junction had 2 bases not matched to a gene; V was cut back by 4 bases and J by 3 bases. CDR3 length equals 14 residues. CDR3 sequence: CASSRAGGKETQYF. CDR3 DNA: TGTGCCAGCAGCCGAGCGGGGGGGAAAGAGACCCAGTACTTC.

This chain connects TRBV6-4 to TRBJ1-1; D possibly corresponds to TRBD1 (5 bases). The V end was cut by 6 bases, the J end by 5 bases, with 16 bases between. This CDR3 is built from 14 residues. Germline V gene lookup returns CDR1 MRHNA and CDR2 SNTAGT. CDR3 coding DNA: TGTGCCAGCAGCCCTACAGGATCGGGGACTGAAGCTTTCTTT. It is translated as CASSPTGSGTEAFF.

A few counts support this clonotype. The chain combines TRBV5-4 with TRBJ1-6; tentative D call: TRBD1 (5 bases). Trimming left V 6 bases short and J 10 bases short, with 17 bases between. In germline, CDR1 is SGHNT, CDR2 YYREEE (reference sequence). The CDR3 contains 14 residues. CDR3 sequence: CASTVGYGDSPLHF. Here the CDR3 DNA reads TGTGCCAGCACCGTTGGGTATGGGGACTCACCCCTCCACTTT.

This chain joins TRBV2 and TRBJ2-3; 8 nucleotides align to TRBD2. Per germline, CDR1 SNHLY and CDR2 FYNNEI. With V trimmed by 2 bases and J by 5 bases, 3 bases remained unmatched. This CDR3 region has 14 residues. CDR3 in amino acids: CASSEYLAGDTQYF. The CDR3 DNA is TGTGCCAGCAGTGAATACCTAGCGGGAGATACGCAGTATTTT.

This chain uses TRBV5-5 with TRBJ1-3, with 7 nucleotides matching TRBD1. The V segment lost 3 bases and the J segment 7 bases; nucleotides outside the gene matches: 7. The CDR3 totals 14 residues. The V gene's germline CDR1 is SGHKS and CDR2 YYEKEE (reference sequence). CDR3 amino acids: CASSSTRGGNTIYF. The CDR3 DNA reads TGTGCCAGCAGCTCGACCAGGGGGGGTAACACCATATATTTT.

This clonotype has just a few counts. V usage is TRBV15 and J usage is TRBJ2-1, with 7 nucleotides matching TRBD1. The ends lost 5 bases at V and 10 bases at J; junction bases unmatched: 14. The CDR3 contains 15 residues. Germline V CDR1 and CDR2: LNHNV, YYDKDF (reference sequence). The CDR3 region is CATSETQEHRGEQFF. The DNA for the CDR3 is TGTGCCACCAGCGAGACACAAGAGCACAGGGGCGAGCAGTTCTTC.

The CDR3 reads CASSGDRVQHF. The CDR3 nucleotides are TGTGCCAGCAGTGGGGACAGAGTCCAGCATTTT. V gene TRBV6-1 combines with J gene TRBJ1-5, with 7 positions matching TRBD1. Trimming took 4 bases from V and 12 from J; bases not matched to a gene: 3. Germline V gene lookup returns CDR1 MNHNS and CDR2 SASEGT. The CDR3 spans 11 residues.

This chain uses TRBV6-5 with TRBJ1-6; 10 nucleotides match TRBD1. From germline, CDR1 is MNHEY and CDR2 SVGAGI. V lost 0 bases to trimming and J lost 4 bases; unmatched junction nucleotides: 3. This CDR3 spans 17 amino acids. The CDR3 region is CASSYSSGQGYNSPLHF. The CDR3 coding sequence is TGTGCCAGCAGTTACTCGTCGGGACAGGGGTATAATTCACCCCTCCACTTT.

This clonotype was picked up many times. The gene calls are TRBV7-8 and TRBJ2-7; D remains unclear. Per the germline V gene, CDR1 is SGHVS and CDR2 is FQNEAQ. V gave up 4 bases and J gave up 2 bases, with 12 bases separating them. This CDR3 has 14 amino acids. CDR3 protein: CASSSSRRTYEQYF. The CDR3, as DNA: TGTGCCAGCAGCTCCAGTAGGCGCACCTACGAGCAGTACTTC.

The gene calls are TRBV20-1 and TRBJ2-7, with a possible D match to TRBD2 (6 bases). V was cut by 7 bases and J by 2 bases, with 12 bases left in between. The CDR3 contains 12 residues. Germline loops: CDR1 DFQATT, CDR2 SNEGSKA (reference sequence). CDR3 nucleotide sequence: TGCAGTGGAGCGCGGGGAACCTACGAGCAGTACTTC. Translation gives CSGARGTYEQYF.

The chain carries TRBV5-1 and TRBJ1-2; D is unclear. There are 13 residues in the CDR3. The V gene's germline CDR1 is SGHRS and CDR2 YFSETQ. With 0 bases removed from V and 8 bases from J, the gap between germline ends came to 11 bases. The CDR3 nucleotides are TGCGCCAGCAGCTTGGGGCAGATGGGCGGCTACACCTTC. Amino acid sequence: CASSLGQMGGYTF.

This clonotype was seen only once. The chain carries TRBV14 and TRBJ1-6; possibly TRBD1 for D (5 bases). Germline CDR1 reads SGHDN; CDR2 reads FVKESK. The CDR3 totals 15 residues. Trimming pared 5 bases from V and 7 bases from J, leaving 15 bases between. The CDR3 sequence: CASSARSGRNSPLHF. The DNA of the CDR3 is TGTGCCAGCAGCGCACGATCAGGGAGGAATTCACCCCTCCACTTT.